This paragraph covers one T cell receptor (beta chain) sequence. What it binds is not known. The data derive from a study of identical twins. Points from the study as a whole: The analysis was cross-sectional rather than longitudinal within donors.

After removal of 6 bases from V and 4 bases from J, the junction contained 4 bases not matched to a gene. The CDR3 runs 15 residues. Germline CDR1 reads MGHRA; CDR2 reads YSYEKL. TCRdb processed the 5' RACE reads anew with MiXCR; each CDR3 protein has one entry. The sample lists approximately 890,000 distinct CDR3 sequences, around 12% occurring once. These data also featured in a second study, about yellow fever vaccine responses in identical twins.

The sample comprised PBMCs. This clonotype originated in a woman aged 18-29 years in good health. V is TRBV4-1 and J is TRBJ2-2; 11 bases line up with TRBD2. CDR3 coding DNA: TGCGCCAGCAGAACTAGCGGGAGTGTCACCGGGGAGCTGTTTTTT. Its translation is CASRTSGSVTGELFF.